The 11 T cell receptor beta chains below come from one sample, sequenced in a study of blood T cell repertoires in COVID-19. Profiling relied on immunoSEQ multiplex PCR, and the TCRdb table lists in-frame clones only, not all of them. The data contain some 48,000 clones, 70% to 90% of them singletons. Sequencing used peripheral blood. The receptor set was obtained from a human donor in a cohort sampled during active COVID-19.

This rearrangement joins TRBV19 to TRBJ2-1; perhaps TRBD2 as D (6 bases). The V and J ends lost 2 bases and 4 bases respectively, with 12 bases between them. CDR1 and CDR2 from the germline V gene are LNHDA and SQIVND (reference sequence). CDR3 length equals 15 residues. CDR3 residues: CASSIQEGLYNEQFF. CDR3 DNA: TGTGCCAGTAGTATACAGGAGGGTCTTTACAATGAGCAGTTCTTC.

The chain uses TRBV5-1 and TRBJ2-3, with 7 bases fitting TRBD2. V was clipped by 8 bases and J by 2 bases; unmatched bases: 14. The CDR3 has 16 residues. CDR1 is SGHRS, CDR2 YFSETQ, per germline. This CDR3 is CASKISAGTNTDTQYF. The CDR3 DNA reads TGCGCCAGTAAAATTTCAGCGGGAACTAACACAGATACGCAGTATTTT.

This rearrangement joins TRBV4-2 to TRBJ2-2; TRBD2 matches at 7 bases. Germline CDR1 is LGHNA and CDR2 is YNFKEQ. This CDR3 is 13 amino acids long. The V gene end was trimmed by 9 bases and the J gene end by 5 bases; junction bases not matched to a gene: 6. The CDR3 DNA reads TGTGCCAGACTACGACTAGCAACCGGGGAGCTGTTTTTT. The encoded protein is CARLRLATGELFF.

This clone was found once. V usage is TRBV18 and J usage is TRBJ1-1; D remains ambiguous. The CDR3 spans 13 residues. Germline loops: CDR1 KGHSH, CDR2 LQKENI. V lost 4 bases, J lost 3 bases, and 9 bases lay in between. CDR3 bases: TGTGCCAGCTCACGGACGGGATACACTGAAGCTTTCTTT. Its translation is CASSRTGYTEAFF.

J is TRBJ1-3 and V is TRBV5-1; D gene ambiguous. The V gene's germline CDR1 is SGHRS and CDR2 YFSETQ. This CDR3 is built from 16 residues. The V gene lost 0 bases and the J gene lost 0 bases, with 10 bases spanning the gap. The CDR3 protein is CASSLGRRLSGNTIYF. The CDR3 DNA sequence: TGCGCCAGCAGCTTGGGCCGAAGACTCTCTGGAAACACCATATATTTT.

The rearrangement joins TRBV4-3 to TRBJ2-2; 12 bases are shared with TRBD2. This CDR3 is 17 amino acids long. Germline-derived CDR1 and CDR2 are LGHNA and YSLEER. Germline trimming cut 1 base from V and 6 bases from J; bases unmatched to any gene: 6. The CDR3 DNA reads as TGCGCCAGCAGCCAAGTTAGTCTAGCGGGGGGGGCCGGGGAGCTGTTTTTT. This codes for CASSQVSLAGGAGELFF.

This chain joins TRBV6-5 and TRBJ1-2, with a possible D match to TRBD1 (5 bases). Germline CDR1 reads MNHEY; CDR2 reads SVGAGI. The CDR3 totals 15 residues. V was cut by 5 bases and J by 8 bases, with 21 bases left in between. CDR3 sequence reads: CASSTDRQGFYGYTF. The DNA of the CDR3 is TGTGCCAGCAGTACGGACCGCCAGGGTTTCTACGGCTACACCTTC.

This rearrangement joins TRBV6-5 to TRBJ2-5, with 8 bases identical to TRBD2. Per the germline V gene, CDR1 is MNHEY and CDR2 is SVGAGI. The ends lost 5 bases at V and 5 bases at J; junction bases unmatched: 7. This CDR3 has 14 amino acids. The CDR3 DNA is TGTGCCAGCAGTCGGGGGGGCCTGACTGAGACCCAGTACTTC. It translates to CASSRGGLTETQYF.

This clone was observed once. The chain links TRBV10-2 to TRBJ2-3; 12 bases are shared with TRBD2. Germline V gives CDR1 WSHSY, CDR2 SAAADI. Trimming took 2 bases from V and 6 from J; bases not matched to a gene: 9. CDR3 length equals 17 residues. Written as DNA, the CDR3 is TGCGCCAGCAGTGAGACTAGCGGGGGGCCAGATGTTGATACGCAGTATTTT. Protein sequence: CASSETSGGPDVDTQYF.

The gene calls are TRBV4-2 and TRBJ2-3; 9 positions match TRBD2. V dropped 0 bases and J dropped 2; count of bases not matched to a gene: 6. From germline, CDR1 is LGHNA and CDR2 YNFKEQ. This CDR3 region has 17 residues. The CDR3 coding sequence is TGTGCCAGCAGCCAAGACGGGAGCGGGGGGCTCACAGATACGCAGTATTTT. This gives the protein CASSQDGSGGLTDTQYF.

The CDR3 here is CASSLAALGQRGVSGELFF. DNA for the CDR3: TGTGCCAGCAGCTTAGCGGCCTTAGGCCAGCGGGGAGTATCCGGGGAGCTGTTTTTT. The chain joins TRBV7-7 to TRBJ2-2; the match to TRBD2 covers 7 bases. The CDR3 is 19 amino acids. The junction had 16 bases not matched to a gene; V was cut back by 0 bases and J by 6 bases. Germline V gene sequence: CDR1 SSHAT, CDR2 FNYEAQ (reference sequence). The variable domain in full, completed from reference TRBV7-7 and TRBJ2-2, reads GAGVSQSPRYKVTKRGQDVTLRCDPISSHATLYWYQQALGQGPEFLTYFNYEAQPDKSGLPSDRFSAERPEGSISTLTIQRTEQRDSAMYRCASSLAALGQRGVSGELFFGEGSRLTVL.